This T cell receptor beta chain stems from a study of T cells in Graves' hyperthyroidism and ophthalmopathy. Whole-study context: Staff took peripheral blood when the initial diagnosis was made, before any treatment began.

Germline assignment: CDR1 SQVTM and CDR2 ANQGSEA. The ends lost 6 bases at V and 3 bases at J; junction bases unmatched: 16. CDR3 length equals 17 residues. Amplification of TCR beta CDR3 regions used RNA as the template. When the TCR CDR3 underwent first-round RT-PCR, the HTBI primer set was used. TCRdb ran MiXCR on the multiplex PCR reads and lists one entry per CDR3 protein. The table lists around 560,000 distinct CDR3 sequences, 15% to 20% of them singletons. About this clonotype itself: Its antigen is undetermined.

Study-level results: The model's output predicted ophthalmopathy at a median of around 7 months prior to onset.

Fresh peripheral blood, approximately 9.1 ml, was the source of the PBMCs. V and J are TRBV29-1 and TRBJ2-3; 9 bases are shared with TRBD1. This TCR was sampled from a woman aged 18-35 years with Graves' hyperthyroidism. Sequencing was carried out using blood. The chain's CDR3 is CSVASFTGGTVTDTQYF. CDR3 sequence (DNA): TGCAGCGTCGCGTCTTTCACAGGGGGCACGGTGACAGATACGCAGTATTTT.